This T cell receptor beta chain appears in the sequencing data of a study of shared clonotypes between healthy human individuals. This clone showed up just once. The antigen is not known. Per the germline V gene, CDR1 is SGHDT and CDR2 is YYEEEE. Trimming took off 0 bases at V and 5 bases at J, with 18 bases between the two ends. The CDR3 is 17 residues long. Study-wide findings and caveats: Blood was the sole source, and tissue repertoires probably differ.

CD8 cells regarded as naive lacked CD45RO, were positively chosen for CCR7, and omitted terminally differentiated effector memory CD45RA+ cells. Sequencing was performed with immunoSEQ multiplex PCR; in TCRdb, only in-frame clones are kept and a portion is missing. This table holds approximately 590,000 clones, 95% found once. The chain uses TRBV5-6 and TRBJ2-1, with D possibly being TRBD1 or TRBD2 (5 bases each). The receptor comes from a woman younger than 45 in good health. Material for sequencing was naive CD8+ T cells sorted from blood. The CDR3 loop reads CASSLAPWGRRDNEQFF. CDR3 coding DNA: TGTGCCAGCAGCTTGGCTCCGTGGGGACGACGGGACAATGAGCAGTTCTTC.